These 8 T cell receptor beta chains share one sample of origin, sequenced in a study of T cells after posttransplantation cyclophosphamide. Clones were sequenced by immunoSEQ multiplex PCR, and TCRdb holds only the in-frame ones, with some missing. This sample yields over 20,000 clones, of which 95% to 99% are seen a single time; approximately 0.15% belongs to the top ten. Sequenced sample: naive CD8+ T cells sorted from PBMCs. The receptors originated from a man in his forties in good health, CMV-negative, and a related stem cell transplant donor.

V and J are TRBV23-1 and TRBJ1-4, with 9 bases matching TRBD1. TRBV23-1 is identified as an open reading frame with a role that is uncertain. V shed 5 bases and J 3 bases; nucleotides not matched to a gene: 1. This CDR3 comprises 14 residues. CDR3 sequence (DNA): TGCGCCAGCAGTGGGACAGGGCCTAATGAAAAACTGTTTTTT. It yields the protein CASSGTGPNEKLFF.

The chain's CDR3 is CASSQDPVTYEQYF. The DNA of the CDR3 is TGCGCCAGCAGCCAAGATCCGGTGACCTACGAGCAGTACTTC. The chain couples TRBV4-1 to TRBJ2-7; D gene uncertain. Deletions cut 0 bases from V and 2 bases from J, with 8 bases between. The V gene's germline CDR1 is MGHRA and CDR2 YSYEKL. This CDR3 comprises 14 residues.

The chain uses TRBV28 and TRBJ1-1; 9 bases align to TRBD1. The V and J ends lost 2 bases and 0 bases, in that order; junction bases with no gene match: 7. The CDR3 sequence is 17 residues long. Germline loops: CDR1 MDHEN, CDR2 SYDVKM. Written as DNA, the CDR3 is TGTGCCAGCAGTTTACCCACGAACAGGGGGCTGAACACTGAAGCTTTCTTT. It encodes CASSLPTNRGLNTEAFF.

The chain combines TRBV4-1 with TRBJ2-1; 7 bases line up with TRBD1. Trimming at V came to 7 bases and at J to 6 bases, leaving 6 bases not matched to a gene. Germline V gives CDR1 MGHRA, CDR2 YSYEKL. This CDR3 has 13 residues. The DNA for the CDR3 is TGCGCCAGCACCTCAGGGACAGTCAATGAGCAGTTCTTC. Translating gives CASTSGTVNEQFF.

The CDR3: CASSKKAGVFYEQYF. Written as DNA, the CDR3 is TGTGCCAGCAGTAAAAAAGCGGGAGTGTTCTACGAGCAGTACTTC. The chain combines TRBV11-1 with TRBJ2-7; 8 bases agree with TRBD2. The germline V gene has CDR1 SGHAT and CDR2 FQDESV (reference sequence). After removal of 6 bases from V and 3 bases from J, the junction contained 10 bases not matched to a gene. The CDR3 sequence is 15 residues long.

This clone appeared once. This chain links TRBV4-2 with TRBJ2-7, with 11 positions matching TRBD2. CDR1 is LGHNA and CDR2 is YNFKEQ in the germline V gene. With 2 bases clipped from V and 4 bases from J, the junction kept 4 bases outside the gene matches. CDR3 size: 15 residues. CDR3 residues: CASSQITSGSYEQYF. As DNA, the CDR3 is TGTGCCAGCAGCCAAATTACTAGCGGGAGTTACGAGCAGTACTTC.

V gene TRBV29-1 combines with J gene TRBJ2-1; the match to TRBD2 covers 10 bases. The CDR3 covers 15 residues. The junction had 7 bases not matched to a gene; V was cut back by 6 bases and J by 2 bases. CDR1 SQVTM and CDR2 ANQGSEA come from the germline V gene. Here the CDR3 DNA reads TGCAGCGTCCAATGGACTAGCGGCCCCTACAATGAGCAGTTCTTC. It specifies CSVQWTSGPYNEQFF.

The chain combines TRBV7-9 with TRBJ2-1; 7 bases agree with TRBD2. Germline V gene data show CDR1 as SEHNR and CDR2 as FQNEAQ (reference sequence). The CDR3 is made up of 12 amino acids. With V trimmed by 2 bases and J by 13 bases, 5 bases remained unmatched. CDR3 coding DNA: TGTGCCAGCAGCTTACTGGCGGGGGTTCAGTTCTTC. Translating gives CASSLLAGVQFF.